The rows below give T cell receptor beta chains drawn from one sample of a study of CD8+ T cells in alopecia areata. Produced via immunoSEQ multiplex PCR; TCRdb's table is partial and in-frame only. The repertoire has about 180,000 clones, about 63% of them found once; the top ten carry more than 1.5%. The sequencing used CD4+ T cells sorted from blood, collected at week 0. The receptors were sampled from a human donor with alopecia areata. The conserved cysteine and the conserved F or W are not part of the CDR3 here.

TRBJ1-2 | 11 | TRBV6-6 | ASSPDSLYGYT
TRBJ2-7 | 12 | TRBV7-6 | ASSLGPNSYEQY
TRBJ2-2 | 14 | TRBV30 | AWSQKSTGGTGELF
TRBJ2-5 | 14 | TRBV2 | ASSEVVGPRGETQY
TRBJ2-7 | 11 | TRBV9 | ASSALYGHEQY
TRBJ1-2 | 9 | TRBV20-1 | SAREAIGYT
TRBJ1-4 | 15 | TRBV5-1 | ASRNRGTYSTNEKLF
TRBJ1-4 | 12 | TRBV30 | AWSGQGSGEKLF
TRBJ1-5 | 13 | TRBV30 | AWSRLLGSNQPQH
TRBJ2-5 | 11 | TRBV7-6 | ASSLVGSGTQY
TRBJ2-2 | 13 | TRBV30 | AWSRWDRVSGELF
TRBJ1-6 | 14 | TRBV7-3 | ASSPTPRTLQGPLH
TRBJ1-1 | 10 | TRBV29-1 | SVEDNTGWAF